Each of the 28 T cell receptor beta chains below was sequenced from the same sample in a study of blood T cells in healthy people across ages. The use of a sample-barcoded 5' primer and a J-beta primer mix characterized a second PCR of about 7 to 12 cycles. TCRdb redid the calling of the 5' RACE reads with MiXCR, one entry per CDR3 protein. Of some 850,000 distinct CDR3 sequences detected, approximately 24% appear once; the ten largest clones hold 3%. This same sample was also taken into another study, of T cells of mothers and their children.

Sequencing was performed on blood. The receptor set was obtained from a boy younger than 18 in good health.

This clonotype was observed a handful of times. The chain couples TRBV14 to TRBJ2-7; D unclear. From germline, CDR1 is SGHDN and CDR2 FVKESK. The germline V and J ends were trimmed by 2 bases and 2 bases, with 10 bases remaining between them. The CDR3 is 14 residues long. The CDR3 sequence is CASSQTLQPYEQYF. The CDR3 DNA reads TGTGCCAGCAGCCAAACCCTACAGCCCTACGAGCAGTACTTC.

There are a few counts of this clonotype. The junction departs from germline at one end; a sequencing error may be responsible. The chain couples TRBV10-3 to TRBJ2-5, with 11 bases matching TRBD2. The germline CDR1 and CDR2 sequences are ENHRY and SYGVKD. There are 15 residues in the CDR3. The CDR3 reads CAVSGLAGGQETQYF. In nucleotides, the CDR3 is TGTGCCGTCAGTGGACTAGCGGGCGGCCAAGAGACCCAGTACTTC.

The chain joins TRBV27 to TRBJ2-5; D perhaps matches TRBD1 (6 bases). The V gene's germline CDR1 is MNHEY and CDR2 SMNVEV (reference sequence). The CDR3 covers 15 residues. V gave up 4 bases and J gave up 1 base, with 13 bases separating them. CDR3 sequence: CASSSTPGVQETQYF. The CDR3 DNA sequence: TGTGCCAGCAGTTCAACCCCAGGGGTCCAAGAGACCCAGTACTTC.

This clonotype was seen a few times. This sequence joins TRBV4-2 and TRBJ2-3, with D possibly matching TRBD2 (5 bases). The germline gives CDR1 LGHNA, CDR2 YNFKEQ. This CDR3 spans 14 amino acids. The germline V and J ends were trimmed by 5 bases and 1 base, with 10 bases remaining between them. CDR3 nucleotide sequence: TGTGCCAGCAGCAACGGGGAACGCACAGATACGCAGTATTTT. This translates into CASSNGERTDTQYF.

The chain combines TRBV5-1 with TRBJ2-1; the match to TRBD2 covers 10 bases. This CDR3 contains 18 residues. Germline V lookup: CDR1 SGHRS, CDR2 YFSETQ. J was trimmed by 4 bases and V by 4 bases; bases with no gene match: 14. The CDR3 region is CASSPGVAGGSFYNEQFF. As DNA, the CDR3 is TGCGCCAGCAGCCCCGGGGTAGCGGGAGGTTCCTTTTACAATGAGCAGTTCTTC.

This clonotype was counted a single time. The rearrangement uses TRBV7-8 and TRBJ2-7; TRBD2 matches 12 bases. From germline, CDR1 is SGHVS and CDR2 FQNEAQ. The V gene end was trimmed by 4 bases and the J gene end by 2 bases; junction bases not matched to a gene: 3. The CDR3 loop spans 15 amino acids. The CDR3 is CASSSTSGGTYEQYF. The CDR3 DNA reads TGTGCCAGCAGCTCCACTAGCGGGGGGACCTACGAGCAGTACTTC. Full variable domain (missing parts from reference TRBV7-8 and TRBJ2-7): GAGVSQSPRYKVAKRGQDVALRCDPISGHVSLFWYQQALGQGPEFLTYFQNEAQLDKSGLPSDRFFAERPEGSVSTLKIQRTQQEDSAVYLCASSSTSGGTYEQYFGPGTRLTVT.

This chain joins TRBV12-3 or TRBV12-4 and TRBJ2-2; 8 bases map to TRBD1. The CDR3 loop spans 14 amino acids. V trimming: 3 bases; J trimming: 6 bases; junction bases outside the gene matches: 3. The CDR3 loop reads CASSLPQGAGELFF. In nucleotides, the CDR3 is TGTGCCAGCAGTTTGCCACAGGGGGCCGGGGAGCTGTTTTTT.

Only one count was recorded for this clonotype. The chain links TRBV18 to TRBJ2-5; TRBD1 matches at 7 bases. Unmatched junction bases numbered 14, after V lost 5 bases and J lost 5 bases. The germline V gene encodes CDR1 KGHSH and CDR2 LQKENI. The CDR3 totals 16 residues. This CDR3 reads CASSSTTGQSAETQYF. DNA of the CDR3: TGTGCCAGCTCATCTACGACGGGACAGTCGGCGGAGACCCAGTACTTC.

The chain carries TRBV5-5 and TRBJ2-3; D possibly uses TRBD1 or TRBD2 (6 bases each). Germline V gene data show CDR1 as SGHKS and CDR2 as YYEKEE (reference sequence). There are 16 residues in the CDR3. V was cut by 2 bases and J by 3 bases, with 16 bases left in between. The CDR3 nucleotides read TGTGCCAGCAGCTTCGGGACATGGGGGGTAACAGATACGCAGTATTTT. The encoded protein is CASSFGTWGVTDTQYF.

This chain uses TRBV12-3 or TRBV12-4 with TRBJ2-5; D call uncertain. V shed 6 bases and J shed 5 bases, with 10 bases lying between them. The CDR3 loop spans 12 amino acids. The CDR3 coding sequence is TGTGCCAGCAGGGTGACGGCGGAGACCCAGTACTTC. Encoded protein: CASRVTAETQYF.

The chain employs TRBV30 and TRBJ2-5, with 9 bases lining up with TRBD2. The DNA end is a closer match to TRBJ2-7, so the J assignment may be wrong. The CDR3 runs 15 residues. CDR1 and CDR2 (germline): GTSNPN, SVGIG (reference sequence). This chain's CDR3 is CAWSTLAGSPYEQYF. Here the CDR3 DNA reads TGTGCCTGGAGTACCCTAGCGGGGAGCCCCTACGAGCAGTACTTC.

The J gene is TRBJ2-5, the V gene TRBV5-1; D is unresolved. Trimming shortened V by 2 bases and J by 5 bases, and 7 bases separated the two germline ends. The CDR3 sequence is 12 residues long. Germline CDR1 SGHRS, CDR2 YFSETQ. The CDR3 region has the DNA TGCGCCAGCAGCTTAAAGGGCGAGACCCAGTACTTC. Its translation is CASSLKGETQYF.

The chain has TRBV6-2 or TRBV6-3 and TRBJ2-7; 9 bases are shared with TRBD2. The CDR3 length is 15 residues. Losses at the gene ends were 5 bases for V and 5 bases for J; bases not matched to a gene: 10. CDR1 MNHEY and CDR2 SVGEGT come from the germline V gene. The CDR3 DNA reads TGTGCCAGCAGTGAGAATCCTAGCGGGATCCACGAGCAGTACTTC. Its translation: CASSENPSGIHEQYF.

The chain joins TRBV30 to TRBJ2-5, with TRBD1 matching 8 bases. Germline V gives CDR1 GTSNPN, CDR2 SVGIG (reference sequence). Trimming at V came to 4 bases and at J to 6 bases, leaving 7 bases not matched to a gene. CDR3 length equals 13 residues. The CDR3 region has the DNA TGTGCCTGGAATCTGGACAGGGAAAAGACCCAGTACTTC. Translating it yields CAWNLDREKTQYF.

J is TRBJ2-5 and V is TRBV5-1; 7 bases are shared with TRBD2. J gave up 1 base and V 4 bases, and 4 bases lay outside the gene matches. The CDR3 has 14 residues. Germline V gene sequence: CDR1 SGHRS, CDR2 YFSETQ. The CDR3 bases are TGCGCCAGCAGCGGCGGACTAGGCCAAGAGACCCAGTACTTC. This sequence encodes CASSGGLGQETQYF. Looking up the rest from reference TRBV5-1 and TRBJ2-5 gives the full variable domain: KAGVTQTPRYLIKTRGQQVTLSCSPISGHRSVSWYQQTPGQGLQFLFEYFSETQRNKGNFPGRFSGRQFSNSRSEMNVSTLELGDSALYLCASSGGLGQETQYFGPGTRLLVL.

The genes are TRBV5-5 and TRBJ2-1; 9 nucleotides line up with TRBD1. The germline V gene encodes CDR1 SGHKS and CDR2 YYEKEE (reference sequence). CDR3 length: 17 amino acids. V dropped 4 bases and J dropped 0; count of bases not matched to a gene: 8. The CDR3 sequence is CASSTGQGSSSYNEQFF. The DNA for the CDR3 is TGTGCCAGCAGCACGGGACAGGGCTCGAGCTCCTACAATGAGCAGTTCTTC.

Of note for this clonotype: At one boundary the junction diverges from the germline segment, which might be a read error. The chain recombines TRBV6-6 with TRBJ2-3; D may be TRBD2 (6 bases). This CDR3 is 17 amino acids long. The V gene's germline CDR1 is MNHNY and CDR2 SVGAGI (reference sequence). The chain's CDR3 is CASSSVTRGPSTDTRYF. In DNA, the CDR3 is TGTGCCAGCAGCTCCGTGACGCGGGGCCCTAGCACAGATACGCGGTATTTT.

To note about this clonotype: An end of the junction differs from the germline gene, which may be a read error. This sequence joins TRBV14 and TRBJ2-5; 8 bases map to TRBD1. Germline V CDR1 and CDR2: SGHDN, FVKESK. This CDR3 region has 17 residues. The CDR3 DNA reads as TGTGACAGCAGCCAGGACCGGGACAGGCCTTTCAAAGAGACCCAGTACTTC. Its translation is CDSSQDRDRPFKETQYF.

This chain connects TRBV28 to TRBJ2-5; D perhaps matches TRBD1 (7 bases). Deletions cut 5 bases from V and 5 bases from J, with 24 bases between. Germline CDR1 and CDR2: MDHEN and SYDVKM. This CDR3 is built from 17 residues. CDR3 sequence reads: CASSPISTRLGGETQYF. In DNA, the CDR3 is TGTGCCAGCAGTCCAATTTCGACGAGACTAGGGGGCGAGACCCAGTACTTC.

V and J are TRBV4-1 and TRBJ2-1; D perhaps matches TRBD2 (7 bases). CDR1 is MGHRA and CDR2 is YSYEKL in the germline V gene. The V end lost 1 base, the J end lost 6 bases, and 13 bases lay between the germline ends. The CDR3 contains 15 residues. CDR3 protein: CASSQVGGPTNEQFF. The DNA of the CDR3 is TGCGCCAGCAGCCAAGTGGGGGGGCCAACCAATGAGCAGTTCTTC.

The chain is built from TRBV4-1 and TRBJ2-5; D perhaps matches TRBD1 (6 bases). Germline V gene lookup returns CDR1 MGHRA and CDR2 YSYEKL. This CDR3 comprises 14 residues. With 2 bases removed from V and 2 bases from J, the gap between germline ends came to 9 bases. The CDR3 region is CASSQWTEQETQYF. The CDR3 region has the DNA TGCGCCAGCAGCCAATGGACAGAACAAGAGACCCAGTACTTC.

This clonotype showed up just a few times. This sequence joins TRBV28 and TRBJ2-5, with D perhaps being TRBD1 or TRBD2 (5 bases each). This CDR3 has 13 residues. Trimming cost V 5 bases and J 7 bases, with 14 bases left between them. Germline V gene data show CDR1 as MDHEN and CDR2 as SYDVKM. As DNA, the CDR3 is TGTGCCAGCAGTGCAGGGAGCCTAAGGACCCAGTACTTC. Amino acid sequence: CASSAGSLRTQYF.

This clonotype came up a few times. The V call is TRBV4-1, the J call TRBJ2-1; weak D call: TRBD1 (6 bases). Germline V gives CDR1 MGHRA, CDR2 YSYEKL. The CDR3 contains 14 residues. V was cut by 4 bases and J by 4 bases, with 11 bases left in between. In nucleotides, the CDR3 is TGCGCCAGCAGCCGGCATGGACAGTACAATGAGCAGTTCTTC. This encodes CASSRHGQYNEQFF.

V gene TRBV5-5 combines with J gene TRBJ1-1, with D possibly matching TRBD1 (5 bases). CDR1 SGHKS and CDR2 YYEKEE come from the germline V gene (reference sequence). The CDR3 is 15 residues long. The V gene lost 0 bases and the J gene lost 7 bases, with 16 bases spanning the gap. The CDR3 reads CASSLGFGGIVEAFF. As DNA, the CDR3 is TGTGCCAGCAGCTTGGGTTTTGGGGGGATAGTTGAAGCTTTCTTT.

The CDR3 DNA is TGTGCCAGCAGCTTGTACAGAGGCCCCACGTATGAAGCTTTCTTT. Translating gives CASSLYRGPTYEAFF. J is TRBJ1-1 and V is TRBV7-3; D is unresolved. The germline gives CDR1 SGHTA, CDR2 FQGTGA. V dropped 3 bases and J dropped 7 bases, with 18 bases sitting between them. The CDR3 loop spans 15 amino acids. Filled out from reference TRBV7-3 and TRBJ1-1, the complete variable domain reads GAGVSQTPSNKVTEKGKYVELRCDPISGHTALYWYRQSLGQGPEFLIYFQGTGAADDSGLPNDRFFAVRPEGSVSTLKIQRTERGDSAVYLCASSLYRGPTYEAFFGQGTRLTVV.

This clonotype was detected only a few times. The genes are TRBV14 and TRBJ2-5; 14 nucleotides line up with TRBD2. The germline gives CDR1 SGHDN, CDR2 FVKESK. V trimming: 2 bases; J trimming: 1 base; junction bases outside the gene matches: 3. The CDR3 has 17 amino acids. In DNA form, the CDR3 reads TGTGCCAGCAGCCAACTGGGACTAGCGGGGGTCCAAGAGACCCAGTACTTC. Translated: CASSQLGLAGVQETQYF.

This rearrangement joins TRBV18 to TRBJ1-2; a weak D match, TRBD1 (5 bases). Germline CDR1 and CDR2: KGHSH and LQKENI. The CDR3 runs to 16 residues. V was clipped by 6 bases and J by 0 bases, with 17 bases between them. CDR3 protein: CASSIDRRPSNYGYTF. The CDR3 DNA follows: TGTGCCAGCTCCATCGACAGAAGACCCTCTAACTATGGCTACACCTTC.

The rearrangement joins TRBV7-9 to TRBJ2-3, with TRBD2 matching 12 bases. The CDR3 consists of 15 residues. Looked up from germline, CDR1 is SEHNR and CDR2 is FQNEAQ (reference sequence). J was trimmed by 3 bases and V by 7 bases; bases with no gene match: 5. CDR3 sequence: CASTLAGGPTDTQYF. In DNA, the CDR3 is TGTGCCAGCACGCTAGCGGGAGGGCCGACAGATACGCAGTATTTT.